A single sample is the source of the 18 T cell receptor beta chains below, sequenced in a study of cytomegalovirus exposure and HLA in healthy donors. PCR involved 60 Vbeta and 13 Jbeta primers. Assay: immunoSEQ multiplex PCR; the TCRdb copy retains only in-frame clones and omits some. The sample yields around 140,000 clones, 83% seen once. The specimen was PBMCs. Every receptor here comes from a man aged 40-50 years in good health and CMV-seronegative.

The chain uses TRBV13 and TRBJ2-7; 8 bases match TRBD2. Germline V lookup: CDR1 PRHDT, CDR2 FYEKMQ (reference sequence). The CDR3 is 15 amino acids. V gave up 4 bases and J gave up 2 bases; unmatched junction bases: 7. CDR3 nucleotide sequence: TGTGCCAGCAGCTCCCGACTAGCGCCTACCTACGAGCAGTACTTC. Amino acids: CASSSRLAPTYEQYF. Drawing the rest from reference TRBV13 and TRBJ2-7, the complete variable domain is AAGVIQSPRHLIKEKRETATLKCYPIPRHDTVYWYQQGPGQDPQFLISFYEKMQSDKGSIPDRFSAQQFSDYHSELNMSSLELGDSALYFCASSSRLAPTYEQYFGPGTRLTVT.

The V gene is TRBV2, the J gene TRBJ2-7; the match to TRBD2 covers 12 bases. The CDR3 runs to 15 residues. V lost 5 bases, J lost 2 bases, and 4 bases stayed unmatched. Germline V CDR1 and CDR2: SNHLY, FYNNEI. In nucleotides, the CDR3 is TGTGCCAGCAGTCCGTCTAGCGGGAGGGCCTACGAGCAGTACTTC. Translating it yields CASSPSSGRAYEQYF.

This sequence joins TRBV19 and TRBJ2-2, with 8 bases that match TRBD1. CDR1 is LNHDA and CDR2 is SQIVND in the germline V gene (reference sequence). This CDR3 is 14 amino acids long. The V segment lost 5 bases and the J segment 1 base; nucleotides outside the gene matches: 0. The CDR3 spells CASSDRGNTGELFF. CDR3 bases: TGTGCCAGTAGTGACAGGGGGAACACCGGGGAGCTGTTTTTT.

As for this clone: Other DNA variants within this sample encode the same CDR3. The chain combines TRBV29-1 with TRBJ1-2; tentatively, D is TRBD1 (5 bases). The CDR3 is 11 residues long. Germline V gene lookup returns CDR1 SQVTM and CDR2 ANQGSEA. The CDR3 sequence: CSGGANYGYTF. CDR3 DNA sequence: TGCAGTGGGGGGGCTAACTATGGCTACACCTTC. The whole variable domain, filled in from reference TRBV29-1 and TRBJ1-2, reads SAVISQKPSRDICQRGTSLTIQCQVDSQVTMMFWYRQQPGQSLTLIATANQGSEATYESGFVIDKFPISRPNLTFSTLTVSNMSPEDSSIYLCSGGANYGYTFGSGTRLTVV.

The chain couples TRBV7-6 to TRBJ2-5; a possible D gene is TRBD2 (7 bases). The CDR3 has 14 residues. Germline V lookup: CDR1 SGHVS, CDR2 FNYEAQ. The V end was cut by 8 bases, the J end by 1 base, with 14 bases between. The CDR3, as DNA: TGTGCCAGCGGGAGGGGGGGGGCCCAAGAGACCCAGTACTTC. Translated: CASGRGGAQETQYF.

The V gene is TRBV7-6, the J gene TRBJ1-3; no firm D call. CDR3 length equals 15 residues. V shed 7 bases and J shed 5 bases, with 18 bases lying between them. CDR1 and CDR2 (germline): SGHVS, FNYEAQ. As DNA, the CDR3 is TGTGCCAGCACCTCGGGTACCGGTTATCGAAACACCATATATTTT. This codes for CASTSGTGYRNTIYF.

Here the CDR3 reads CASSFGQGAPSNYGYTF. The CDR3 DNA is TGCGCCAGCAGCTTCGGACAGGGGGCTCCCTCTAACTATGGCTACACCTTC. The chain links TRBV5-1 to TRBJ1-2, with 11 bases that match TRBD1. Germline V lookup: CDR1 SGHRS, CDR2 YFSETQ. Trimming took 2 bases from V and 0 from J; bases not matched to a gene: 6. CDR3 length equals 17 residues.

This sequence joins TRBV2 and TRBJ2-7; 7 bases agree with TRBD1. The CDR3 covers 12 residues. Germline V gene sequence: CDR1 SNHLY, CDR2 FYNNEI. V lost 7 bases and J lost 3; bases outside the gene matches: 3. CDR3 in DNA: TGTGCCAGCAAAGGGGGCATCTACGAGCAGTACTTC. Amino acids: CASKGGIYEQYF. The whole variable domain, remainder taken from reference TRBV2 and TRBJ2-7, is EPEVTQTPSHQVTQMGQEVILRCVPISNHLYFYWYRQILGQKVEFLVSFYNNEISEKSEIFDDQFSVERPDGSNFTLKIRSTKLEDSAMYFCASKGGIYEQYFGPGTRLTVT.

The chain is built from TRBV6-5 and TRBJ1-2; D possibly corresponds to TRBD1 (5 bases). The CDR3 runs to 13 residues. With 8 bases removed from V and 3 bases from J, the gap between germline ends came to 13 bases. From germline, CDR1 is MNHEY and CDR2 SVGAGI. The CDR3 nucleotides read TGTGCCAGCGGGGTGGGGGGAGACTATGGCTACACCTTC. Translated: CASGVGGDYGYTF.

In DNA form, the CDR3 reads TGTGCCAGCAGTTCATCCCTACAGTACTTC. It is translated as CASSSSLQYF. V and J are TRBV28 and TRBJ2-7; no firm D call. The CDR3 is made up of 10 amino acids. Germline V gene sequence: CDR1 MDHEN, CDR2 SYDVKM. The V end lost 4 bases, the J end lost 10 bases, and 8 bases lay between the germline ends.

The rearrangement uses TRBV5-1 and TRBJ2-7, with 9 bases identical to TRBD1. Per the germline V gene, CDR1 is SGHRS and CDR2 is YFSETQ. V dropped 4 bases and J dropped 3; count of bases not matched to a gene: 11. CDR3 length equals 16 residues. Here the CDR3 DNA reads TGCGCCAGCAGCCCAACCGGGACAGGGAAATTCTACGAGCAGTACTTC. Protein product: CASSPTGTGKFYEQYF.

This rearrangement joins TRBV6-1 to TRBJ2-5; 9 bases agree with TRBD2. V trimming: 1 base; J trimming: 5 bases; junction bases outside the gene matches: 5. The CDR3 length is 15 residues. Germline V CDR1 and CDR2: MNHNS, SASEGT. The CDR3 nucleotides are TGTGCCAGCAGTGAAGTCGCTAGCGGGGCGGAGACCCAGTACTTC. This gives the protein CASSEVASGAETQYF.

This clone was found a few times. The rearrangement links TRBV2 to TRBJ2-1; the D gene is possibly TRBD2 (6 bases). The V end lost 7 bases, the J end lost 4 bases, and 11 bases lay between the germline ends. The CDR3 is 13 residues long. The germline V gene has CDR1 SNHLY and CDR2 FYNNEI. In DNA, the CDR3 is TGTGCCAGCATGGGGGGATCTTACAATGAGCAGTTCTTC. Translating gives CASMGGSYNEQFF.

The gene calls are TRBV7-9 and TRBJ2-1, with D unclear. V was clipped by 8 bases and J by 5 bases, with 10 bases between them. The CDR3 covers 12 residues. The germline V gene has CDR1 SEHNR and CDR2 FQNEAQ (reference sequence). The CDR3 DNA reads TGTGCCAGCGCGCTCTCGCACAATGAGCAGTTCTTC. Protein: CASALSHNEQFF.

The chain recombines TRBV2 with TRBJ1-4; 8 bases are shared with TRBD1. The V and J ends lost 4 bases and 8 bases, in that order; junction bases with no gene match: 6. Per the germline V gene, CDR1 is SNHLY and CDR2 is FYNNEI. The CDR3 runs to 14 residues. This CDR3 reads CASSGRDRYEKLFF. The CDR3, as DNA: TGTGCCAGCAGTGGGCGGGACAGGTACGAAAAACTGTTTTTT.

This clone was recorded only once. This chain joins TRBV5-5 and TRBJ2-1; 8 bases line up with TRBD2. CDR1 SGHKS and CDR2 YYEKEE come from the germline V gene (reference sequence). Losses at the gene ends were 4 bases for V and 0 bases for J; bases not matched to a gene: 6. CDR3 size: 16 residues. CDR3 protein: CASSKLAASSYNEQFF. The CDR3 coding sequence is TGTGCCAGCAGCAAACTAGCGGCTAGCTCCTACAATGAGCAGTTCTTC.

The CDR3 region is CASSLLTDTQYF. CDR3 DNA sequence: TGTGCCAGCAGCCTTCTCACAGATACGCAGTATTTT. The V and J genes are TRBV7-9 and TRBJ2-3, with no clear D. CDR1 and CDR2 from the germline V gene are SEHNR and FQNEAQ (reference sequence). Trimming left V 5 bases short and J 2 bases short, with 5 bases between. The CDR3 runs 12 residues.

This clone has only one observation. The V call is TRBV5-1, the J call TRBJ1-6; 8 bases map to TRBD1. V was clipped by 2 bases and J by 9 bases; unmatched bases: 7. The CDR3 extends over 15 amino acids. Germline V gene sequence: CDR1 SGHRS, CDR2 YFSETQ. The chain's CDR3 is CASSFSGQGSSPLHF. CDR3 DNA sequence: TGCGCCAGCAGCTTCAGTGGACAGGGTAGTTCACCCCTCCACTTT.